This entry is about one TCR beta chain. No antigen is known for it. These data belong to a study of cytomegalovirus exposure and HLA in healthy donors. Overall study context: T cells numbering about 179 million yielded fewer than 140 million unique TCR beta sequences in an earlier analysis.

The CDR3 spans 16 residues. Germline CDR1 and CDR2: MNHNY and SVGAGI (reference sequence). Deletions cut 5 bases from V and 3 bases from J, with 17 bases between. Overall study results and limits: Indistinguishability led to the exclusion of some V segments, TRBV6-2 and TRBV6-3 included.

60 Vbeta and 13 Jbeta primers were used in PCR. Method: immunoSEQ multiplex PCR; TCRdb's copy keeps in-frame clones and lacks some. Of some 190,000 clones in the sample, over 70% were seen once. The source material was PBMCs. The TCR sequence derives from a boy younger than 10 in good health and CMV-seronegative. The V call is TRBV6-6, the J call TRBJ1-5; a possible D gene is TRBD1 (5 bases). The CDR3 here is CASSPPVGGNNQPQHF. The CDR3 coding sequence is TGTGCCAGCAGTCCACCGGTCGGGGGTAACAATCAGCCCCAGCATTTT.